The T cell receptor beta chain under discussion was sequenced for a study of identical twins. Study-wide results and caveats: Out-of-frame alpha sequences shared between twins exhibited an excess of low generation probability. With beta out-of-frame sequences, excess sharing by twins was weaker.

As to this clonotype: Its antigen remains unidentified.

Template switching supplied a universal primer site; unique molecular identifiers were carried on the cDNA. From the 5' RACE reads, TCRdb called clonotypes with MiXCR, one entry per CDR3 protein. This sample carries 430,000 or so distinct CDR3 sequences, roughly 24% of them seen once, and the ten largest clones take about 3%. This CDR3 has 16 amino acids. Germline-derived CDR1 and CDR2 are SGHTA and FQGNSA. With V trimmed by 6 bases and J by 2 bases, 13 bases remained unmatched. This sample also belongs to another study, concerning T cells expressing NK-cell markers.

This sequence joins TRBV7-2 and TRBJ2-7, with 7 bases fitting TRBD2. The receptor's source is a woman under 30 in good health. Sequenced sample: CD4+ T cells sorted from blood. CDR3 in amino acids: CASRVSVSGGTYEQYF. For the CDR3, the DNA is TGTGCCAGCAGAGTTTCCGTGTCCGGGGGGACCTACGAGCAGTACTTC.